The source of this T cell receptor beta chain is a study of blood T cell repertoires in COVID-19. For the study at large: The samples span acute and convalescent COVID-19 from the United States, Italy and Spain. T cells, B-cell-depleted T cells, or PBMCs provided the cDNA or gDNA that served as material.

Germline V CDR1 and CDR2: SGHTA, FQGNSA. This CDR3 has 17 amino acids. Between the trimmed V and J ends, which lost 4 bases and 2 bases, there was a span of 18 bases. Generated by immunoSEQ multiplex PCR, the TCRdb table keeps only in-frame clones and is missing some. The profile shows over 200,000 clones, around nine tenths of them singletons. The clonotype was recovered from a man in his 60s who had recovered from COVID-19. The sequencing sample was made of peripheral blood. The chain has TRBV7-2 and TRBJ1-5; TRBD1 is a possible D gene (6 bases). The CDR3 loop is CASSYGGAARGNQPQHF. CDR3 nucleotide sequence: TGTGCCAGCAGCTACGGGGGGGCCGCCCGGGGCAATCAGCCCCAGCATTTT.